Listed here is a single T cell receptor (beta chain). As originally analysed: Estimates of nucleated cell counts were drawn from the amplification of reference gene primers. TCRdb's table, derived via immunoSEQ multiplex PCR, lists solely in-frame clones and lacks some. That table furnishes V, J and clone size, whereas the DNA furnished D and trimming. The sample lists more than 250,000 clones; 89% were seen once. This entry is derived from a study of blood T cell repertoires in COVID-19. The wider study: Sites in the United States, Italy and Spain provided acute and convalescent COVID-19 samples. Sources were T cells, B-cell-depleted T cells, or PBMCs; the material itself was cDNA or gDNA.

This CDR3 is 20 amino acids long. Germline CDR1 reads MNHEY; CDR2 reads SVGEGT. The junction had 18 bases not matched to a gene; V was cut back by 3 bases and J by 6 bases. This chain uses TRBV6-2 or TRBV6-3 with TRBJ2-6; 9 bases are a match to TRBD1. Sequencing was carried out using peripheral blood. The clonotype originates from a young man who had recovered from COVID-19. The CDR3 coding sequence is TGTGCCAGCAGTTATGGGTTCGGAAGTACCACAGGGGGCGAGGCCAACGTCCTGACTTTC. It translates to CASSYGFGSTTGGEANVLTF.